This T cell receptor (beta chain) was found in a study of cytomegalovirus exposure and HLA in healthy donors. Primers included in the PCR were 60 Vbeta and 13 Jbeta primers. Clones were sequenced by immunoSEQ multiplex PCR, and TCRdb holds only the in-frame ones, with some missing. The profile shows 100,000 to 150,000 clones, 60% to 80% of them singletons. CDR3 length equals 17 residues. The germline V and J ends were trimmed by 3 bases and 5 bases, with 20 bases remaining between them. Per germline, CDR1 MNHNS and CDR2 SASEGT. The sequence derives from a man in his fifties or sixties in good health and CMV-seropositive. The chain joins TRBV6-1 to TRBJ2-1; possible D gene TRBD2, 6 bases. The source material was PBMCs. The CDR3 loop is CASSEKPFGSINNEQFF. The CDR3 nucleotides read TGTGCCAGCAGTGAGAAACCGTTCGGGAGTATCAACAATGAGCAGTTCTTC.